These T cell receptor beta chains were read from a single sample in a study of blood T cell repertoires in COVID-19. The protocol was immunoSEQ multiplex PCR, while the TCRdb copy is restricted to in-frame clones and leaves out a portion. The sample yields 100,000 to 150,000 clones, 79% seen once. Sequencing was performed on peripheral blood. These receptors all stem from a man aged 35 to 55 with active or convalescent COVID-19. Each CDR3 is given without its conserved first and last residue. Fields, in order: J gene, V gene, CDR3 protein.

J: TRBJ1-1; V: TRBV13; CDR3: ASSLGGGYTEAF
J: TRBJ1-6; V: TRBV6-2/TRBV6-3; CDR3: ASSYLGGSSSPLH
J: TRBJ1-2; V: TRBV9; CDR3: ASSARTADGYT
J: TRBJ2-1; V: TRBV24-1; CDR3: ATGWGNVNNEQF
J: TRBJ2-3; V: TRBV30; CDR3: AWAGVSYTDTQY
J: TRBJ1-6; V: TRBV3-1/TRBV3-2; CDR3: ASSGRQLNSPLH
J: TRBJ2-4; V: TRBV20-1; CDR3: SASVFPTGGKGNIQY
J: TRBJ2-7; V: TRBV6-5; CDR3: ASSQSDRATL
J: TRBJ2-3; V: TRBV2; CDR3: ASSPTSGYTDTQY
J: TRBJ2-1; V: TRBV5-4; CDR3: ASSWTSGRLSYNEQF
J: TRBJ2-3; V: TRBV24-1; CDR3: ATSEPRGGGRDTQY
J: TRBJ2-1; V: TRBV15; CDR3: ATRKTSGESYNEQF
J: TRBJ2-5; V: TRBV6-4; CDR3: ASSDSEISERGYQETQY
J: TRBJ1-3; V: TRBV5-1; CDR3: ASSFESPSSGNTIY
J: TRBJ2-1; V: TRBV2; CDR3: ASSEGQAYNEQF
J: TRBJ2-7; V: TRBV19; CDR3: ASSGPYRGSNEQY
J: TRBJ1-1; V: TRBV30; CDR3: AWITEATEAF